This note documents a single T cell receptor beta chain sequence. The antigen is unknown. Generated by immunoSEQ multiplex PCR, the TCRdb table keeps only in-frame clones and is missing some. The repertoire holds more than 1 million clones, with approximately 80% as singletons. This record belongs to a study of shared clonotypes between healthy human individuals. V gave up 0 bases and J gave up 6 bases, with 21 bases separating them. From germline, CDR1 is SGHVS and CDR2 FNYEAQ. This CDR3 contains 17 residues. General observations from the study: With few donors, the genetic and exposure-history diversity represented was limited.

Sequencing was performed on memory CD4+ T cells from PBMCs. The subset: CD45RA-negative fraction. This chain joins TRBV7-6 and TRBJ2-7; D unclear. The receptor comes from a man between 18 and 35 years old in good health. Some clones in this sample may be carry-over from other donors' samples. CDR3 sequence (DNA): TGTGCCAGCAGCTTAGCGACTGCTGGCGCAGAACGGAGCGAGCAGTACTTC. This translates into CASSLATAGAERSEQYF.